The 4 T cell receptor beta chains reported below all come from one sample, sequenced in a study of metastatic and nonmetastatic thyroid tumors. TCRdb used MiXCR to call clones anew from the PCR reads. The table lists around 14,000 clones, about 25% of them singletons. None of the patients had undergone any treatment ahead of thyroid surgery. The sequencing input was blood. These receptors all come from a female donor with papillary thyroid cancer or a benign thyroid nodule (not recorded which). Some clones in this sample may be carry-over from other donors' samples.

About this clone itself: This is likely a read error, given that the CDR3 carries no conserved phenylalanine or tryptophan at its end. The genes are TRBV20-1 and TRBJ2-5; D gene uncertain. Germline lookup yields CDR1 DFQATT and CDR2 SNEGSKA (reference sequence). The CDR3 spans 11 residues. The CDR3 DNA sequence: TGCAGTGCTTGGAACCAAGAGACTCAGTACTCC. As protein: CSAWNQETQYS.

The chain has TRBV20-1 and TRBJ2-1, with 9 bases matching TRBD2. Germline V CDR1 and CDR2: DFQATT, SNEGSKA (reference sequence). CDR3 length: 16 amino acids. V shed 0 bases and J 7 bases; nucleotides not matched to a gene: 10. DNA for the CDR3: TGCAGTGCTAGAGATTGGGGGACTAGCCGGGGGAATGAGCAGTTCTTC. Encoded protein: CSARDWGTSRGNEQFF.

The V call is TRBV5-1, the J call TRBJ2-7; D possibly uses TRBD1 or TRBD2 (6 bases each). CDR3 length: 16 residues. Germline-derived CDR1 and CDR2 are SGHRS and YFSETQ. Trimming left V 0 bases short and J 6 bases short, with 19 bases between. CDR3 sequence (DNA): TGCGCCAGCAGCTTGGAGTTGGGGGGCTCAACGCCCGAGCAGTACTTC. It yields the protein CASSLELGGSTPEQYF.

By share of the sample, this clone is medium-sized. This chain uses TRBV12-3 or TRBV12-4 with TRBJ2-1, with 13 bases that match TRBD2. The CDR3 extends over 17 amino acids. Germline trimming cut 5 bases from V and 4 bases from J; bases unmatched to any gene: 8. The CDR3 is CASSPPGTSGIYNEQFF. DNA for the CDR3: TGTGCCAGCAGTCCTCCCGGGACTAGCGGGATATACAATGAGCAGTTCTTC.